The 24 T cell receptor beta chains given below trace back to one sample, sequenced in a study of sequential checkpoint blockade in melanoma. The assay was immunoSEQ multiplex PCR, and TCRdb's table has in-frame clones only and misses some. This table has approximately 10,000 clones, more than 75% appearing once. The treatment here: randomized to nivolumab then ipilimumab (arm A) or the reverse (arm B). The source material was CD8+ T cells sorted from blood (inferred from file names), sampled from a patient given nivolumab and ipilimumab in sequence. These TCRs come from a human donor with melanoma.

The chain recombines TRBV27 with TRBJ2-7, with D maybe TRBD1 (6 bases). CDR1 is MNHEY and CDR2 is SMNVEV in the germline V gene (reference sequence). V lost 5 bases and J lost 0, with 14 bases in between. The CDR3 is 15 residues long. DNA of the CDR3: TGTGCCAGCAGTCCCTTTTTGGGGGCCTCCTACGAGCAGTACTTC. Translated: CASSPFLGASYEQYF.

The J gene is TRBJ1-1, the V gene TRBV5-4; the D is unclear. The V end lost 3 bases, the J end lost 0 bases, and 12 bases lay between the germline ends. This CDR3 has 15 amino acids. The V gene's germline CDR1 is SGHNT and CDR2 YYREEE (reference sequence). For the CDR3, the DNA is TGTGCCAGCAGCTCCCCATACAGCATGAACACTGAAGCTTTCTTT. This translates into CASSSPYSMNTEAFF.

On this clone itself: Since a much larger clone is just one base distant, this may be a read error. The sample contains more than one DNA sequence encoding this CDR3. V usage is TRBV5-8 and J usage is TRBJ2-7, with 14 bases identical to TRBD2. The J segment lost 4 bases and the V segment lost 4 bases, leaving 7 bases of the junction unmatched. The CDR3 consists of 16 residues. CDR1 is SGHTS, CDR2 YDEGEE, per germline. Here the CDR3 reads CASSQEGTSGGYEQYF. DNA of the CDR3: TGTGCCAGCAGCCAAGAAGGGACTAGCGGGGGTTACGAGCAGTACTTC.

This chain links TRBV7-9 with TRBJ2-7, with 7 bases fitting TRBD1. Germline V gives CDR1 SEHNR, CDR2 FQNEAQ (reference sequence). CDR3 length equals 12 residues. The trim removed 1 base at V and 13 bases at J, leaving 7 bases unmatched. Here the CDR3 DNA reads TGTGCCAGCAGCTTAGGAGGGGGCGAATCCTACTTC. Its protein is CASSLGGGESYF.

V gene TRBV7-2 combines with J gene TRBJ1-1; TRBD1 is a possible D gene (5 bases). The CDR3 has 15 residues. The germline V and J ends were trimmed by 2 bases and 4 bases, with 14 bases remaining between them. Per the germline V gene, CDR1 is SGHTA and CDR2 is FQGNSA. CDR3 sequence: CASSLLDGGFTEAFF. CDR3 nucleotides: TGTGCCAGCAGCTTATTGGACGGGGGGTTCACTGAAGCTTTCTTT.

With respect to this clone: An end of the junction does not agree with germline; a read error may underlie this. J is TRBJ2-7 and V is TRBV5-8; the D is unclear. There are 14 residues in the CDR3. CDR1 is SGHTS and CDR2 is YDEGEE in the germline V gene. The CDR3 sequence: CASSQDTISYEQYF. The CDR3 coding sequence is TGCGCCAGCAGCCAAGACACGATCTCCTACGAGCAGTACTTC.

The J gene is TRBJ1-2, the V gene TRBV5-6; no reliable D call. The V end was cut by 0 bases, the J end by 3 bases, with 12 bases between. This CDR3 spans 15 amino acids. Germline CDR1 SGHDT, CDR2 YYEEEE. CDR3: CASSLGVRRDYGYTF. CDR3 nucleotides: TGTGCCAGCAGCTTGGGGGTACGGAGGGACTATGGCTACACCTTC.

This clone is labeled as hyperexpanded (1% or more). This rearrangement joins TRBV11-2 to TRBJ2-7; D is perhaps TRBD1 (6 bases). The ends were cut back, 0 bases at V and 5 bases at J, with 11 bases in the middle. The length of the CDR3 is 14 residues. From germline, CDR1 is SGHAT and CDR2 FQNNGV. CDR3 amino acids: CASSLESEGDEQYF. In nucleotides, the CDR3 is TGTGCCAGCAGCTTAGAAAGTGAGGGGGACGAGCAGTACTTC.

This clone was observed a few times. The chain couples TRBV4-3 to TRBJ2-6, with 7 nucleotides matching TRBD1. V gave up 4 bases and J gave up 0 bases; unmatched junction bases: 6. Germline V gene data show CDR1 as LGHNA and CDR2 as YSLEER. This CDR3 has 17 amino acids. The CDR3 protein is CASSPGGEFSGANVLTF. Written as DNA, the CDR3 is TGCGCCAGCAGCCCAGGGGGTGAGTTCTCTGGGGCCAACGTCCTGACTTTC.

This chain connects TRBV18 to TRBJ1-3; 8 bases align to TRBD1. This CDR3 contains 16 residues. V shed 0 bases, J shed 8 bases, and the junction held 9 bases outside the gene matches. The germline CDR1 and CDR2 sequences are KGHSH and LQKENI. CDR3 sequence: CASSPPGQAFRDTIYF. The CDR3 nucleotides are TGTGCCAGCTCACCACCGGGACAGGCTTTTCGAGACACCATATATTTT.

CDR3 region: CASSPPGGFNEQFF. CDR3 nucleotide sequence: TGTGCCAGCAGCCCGCCGGGGGGGTTCAATGAGCAGTTCTTC. The V gene is TRBV9, the J gene TRBJ2-1; TRBD2 matches 8 bases. Germline V gives CDR1 SGDLS, CDR2 YYNGEE. Germline trimming cut 4 bases from V and 6 bases from J; bases unmatched to any gene: 6. The CDR3 spans 14 residues.

The V gene is TRBV10-2, the J gene TRBJ1-1; 10 positions agree with TRBD1. The CDR3 extends over 16 amino acids. Germline loops: CDR1 WSHSY, CDR2 SAAADI. Losses at the gene ends were 3 bases for V and 2 bases for J; bases not matched to a gene: 6. The CDR3 DNA sequence: TGCGCCAGCAGTGAAAGGGACAGGGGAGTAAACACTGAAGCTTTCTTT. As protein: CASSERDRGVNTEAFF.

The chain combines TRBV18 with TRBJ1-5; D possibly corresponds to TRBD1 (5 bases). The germline V gene has CDR1 KGHSH and CDR2 LQKENI. Trimming removed 3 bases at V and 0 bases at J, with 9 bases between. This CDR3 spans 15 amino acids. DNA for the CDR3: TGTGCCAGCTCACCCCAGGGTTATAGCAATCAGCCCCAGCATTTT. It is translated as CASSPQGYSNQPQHF.

V and J are TRBV6-5 and TRBJ1-2; 10 bases are a match to TRBD1. Germline trimming cut 0 bases from V and 6 bases from J; bases unmatched to any gene: 4. The CDR3 has 15 residues. CDR1 MNHEY and CDR2 SVGAGI come from the germline V gene. The CDR3 sequence is CASSYSQTGGDGYTF. The DNA of the CDR3 is TGTGCCAGCAGTTACTCCCAGACAGGGGGCGATGGCTACACCTTC.

This rearrangement joins TRBV7-6 to TRBJ2-7; D perhaps matches TRBD1 (6 bases). Germline V gene sequence: CDR1 SGHVS, CDR2 FNYEAQ. V shed 1 base and J shed 3 bases, with 10 bases lying between them. This CDR3 has 14 residues. CDR3 in amino acids: CASSLDGQSYEQYF. Here the CDR3 DNA reads TGTGCCAGCAGCTTAGATGGACAGAGCTACGAGCAGTACTTC.

The chain combines TRBV19 with TRBJ1-2, with D possibly being TRBD1 (6 bases). Per the germline V gene, CDR1 is LNHDA and CDR2 is SQIVND (reference sequence). The CDR3 has 14 amino acids. V dropped 7 bases and J dropped 6 bases, with 18 bases sitting between them. The CDR3 sequence is CASIETQGHNGYTF. In nucleotides, the CDR3 is TGTGCCAGTATTGAAACCCAGGGACATAATGGCTACACCTTC.

This clone has only one observation. The chain has TRBV7-9 and TRBJ1-1; perhaps TRBD1 as D (6 bases). This CDR3 has 15 amino acids. Germline V lookup: CDR1 SEHNR, CDR2 FQNEAQ (reference sequence). Trimming pared 2 bases from V and 0 bases from J, leaving 10 bases between. CDR3 bases: TGTGCCAGCAGCTTAAGGGGACATATGAACACTGAAGCTTTCTTT. This sequence encodes CASSLRGHMNTEAFF.

This rearrangement joins TRBV7-9 to TRBJ2-7; 13 nucleotides line up with TRBD2. With 5 bases clipped from V and 8 bases from J, the junction kept 15 bases outside the gene matches. This CDR3 contains 17 residues. Germline CDR1 is SEHNR and CDR2 is FQNEAQ (reference sequence). The CDR3 sequence: CASSQDSPGLAGFQQYF. The CDR3 DNA is TGTGCCAGCAGCCAAGACTCTCCGGGACTAGCGGGGTTCCAGCAGTACTTC.

J is TRBJ2-7 and V is TRBV6-5; 7 nucleotides match TRBD1. The CDR3 has 14 residues. J was trimmed by 2 bases and V by 0 bases; bases with no gene match: 1. Germline lookup yields CDR1 MNHEY and CDR2 SVGAGI. The CDR3 loop is CASSYSTGPYEQYF. DNA of the CDR3: TGTGCCAGCAGTTACTCGACAGGGCCCTACGAGCAGTACTTC.

The chain uses TRBV5-4 and TRBJ2-7; the D gene is possibly TRBD2 (5 bases). The CDR3 length is 14 residues. CDR1 is SGHNT, CDR2 YYREEE, per germline (reference sequence). Trimming took 0 bases from V and 6 from J, leaving 13 bases between them. The DNA of the CDR3 is TGTGCCAGCAGCTTGGACGGAGAGGGTTTCGAGCAGTACTTC. This codes for CASSLDGEGFEQYF. The full variable domain, in which reference TRBV5-4 and TRBJ2-7 provide the parts outside the CDR3, is ETGVTQSPTHLIKTRGQQVTLRCSSQSGHNTVSWYQQALGQGPQFIFQYYREEENGRGNFPPRFSGLQFPNYSSELNVNALELDDSALYLCASSLDGEGFEQYFGPGTRLTVT.

The V and J genes are TRBV5-1 and TRBJ2-7, with D perhaps matching TRBD2 (5 bases). V was shortened by 0 bases and J by 6 bases, with 19 bases between the two germline ends. Germline-derived CDR1 and CDR2 are SGHRS and YFSETQ. CDR3 length equals 16 residues. Here the CDR3 reads CASSLGPGGLVVEQYF. The DNA for the CDR3 is TGCGCCAGCAGCTTGGGGCCAGGCGGGTTAGTTGTCGAGCAGTACTTC.

This clone was seen a handful of times. The rearrangement uses TRBV7-9 and TRBJ2-7, with a tentative D call TRBD1 (6 bases). From germline, CDR1 is SEHNR and CDR2 FQNEAQ (reference sequence). V lost 0 bases and J 2 bases, leaving 11 bases between the germline ends. The CDR3 covers 15 residues. CDR3 DNA sequence: TGTGCCAGCAGCTTAGCCGGGACATCGGCCTACGAGCAGTACTTC. Encoded protein: CASSLAGTSAYEQYF.

This sequence joins TRBV7-9 and TRBJ1-5; 8 bases match TRBD1. Trimming took 4 bases from V and 7 from J; bases not matched to a gene: 9. The germline CDR1 and CDR2 sequences are SEHNR and FQNEAQ (reference sequence). The CDR3 loop spans 15 amino acids. CDR3 sequence reads: CASSSEDRGGQPQHF. The DNA for the CDR3 is TGTGCCAGCAGCTCCGAAGACAGGGGAGGCCAGCCCCAGCATTTT.

The chain uses TRBV27 and TRBJ1-5; tentative D call: TRBD1 (5 bases). CDR3 size: 17 residues. Trimming cost V 2 bases and J 0 bases, with 14 bases left between them. Germline CDR1 and CDR2: MNHEY and SMNVEV (reference sequence). The CDR3 sequence is CASSLGSKGNSNQPQHF. The CDR3 nucleotides are TGTGCCAGCAGTTTAGGATCAAAGGGGAATAGCAATCAGCCCCAGCATTTT.